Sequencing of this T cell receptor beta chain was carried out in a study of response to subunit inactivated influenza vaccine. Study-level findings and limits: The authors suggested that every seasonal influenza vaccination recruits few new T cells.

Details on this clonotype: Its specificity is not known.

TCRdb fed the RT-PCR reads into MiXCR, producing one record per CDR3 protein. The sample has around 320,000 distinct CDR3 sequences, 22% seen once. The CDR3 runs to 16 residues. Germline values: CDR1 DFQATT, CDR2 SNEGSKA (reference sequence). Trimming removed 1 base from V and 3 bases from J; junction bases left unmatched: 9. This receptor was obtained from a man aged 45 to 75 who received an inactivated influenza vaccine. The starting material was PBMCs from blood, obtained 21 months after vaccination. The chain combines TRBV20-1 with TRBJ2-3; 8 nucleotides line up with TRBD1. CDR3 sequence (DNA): TGCAGTGCTAGAGTTAGGCAGGGGGCAGGGACAGATACGCAGTATTTT. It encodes CSARVRQGAGTDTQYF.